The T cell receptor beta chain described here comes from a study of cytomegalovirus exposure and HLA in healthy donors. V shed 4 bases, J shed 7 bases, and the junction held 8 bases outside the gene matches. Per the germline V gene, CDR1 is SGDLS and CDR2 is YYNGEE. CDR3 size: 14 residues. Study-level findings and limits: Published work reported that the classifier diagnosed cytomegalovirus status with high specificity and sensitivity.

Primers included in the PCR were 60 Vbeta and 13 Jbeta primers. The repertoire was sequenced with immunoSEQ multiplex PCR; TCRdb's copy has only in-frame clones and lacks some. The sample holds more than 150,000 clones, roughly 80% seen once. For this clone: As yet, its antigen is unknown.

The source material was PBMCs. The TCR comes from a middle-aged man in good health and CMV-seropositive. The chain is built from TRBV9 and TRBJ2-4; 7 nucleotides agree with TRBD2. The CDR3 protein is CASSHSGGGNIQYF. CDR3 nucleotide sequence: TGTGCCAGCAGCCACTCGGGGGGTGGTAACATTCAGTACTTC. Filled out from reference TRBV9 and TRBJ2-4, the complete variable domain reads DSGVTQTPKHLITATGQRVTLRCSPRSGDLSVYWYQQSLDQGLQFLIQYYNGEERAKGNILERFSAQQFPDLHSELNLSSLELGDSALYFCASSHSGGGNIQYFGAGTRLSVL.